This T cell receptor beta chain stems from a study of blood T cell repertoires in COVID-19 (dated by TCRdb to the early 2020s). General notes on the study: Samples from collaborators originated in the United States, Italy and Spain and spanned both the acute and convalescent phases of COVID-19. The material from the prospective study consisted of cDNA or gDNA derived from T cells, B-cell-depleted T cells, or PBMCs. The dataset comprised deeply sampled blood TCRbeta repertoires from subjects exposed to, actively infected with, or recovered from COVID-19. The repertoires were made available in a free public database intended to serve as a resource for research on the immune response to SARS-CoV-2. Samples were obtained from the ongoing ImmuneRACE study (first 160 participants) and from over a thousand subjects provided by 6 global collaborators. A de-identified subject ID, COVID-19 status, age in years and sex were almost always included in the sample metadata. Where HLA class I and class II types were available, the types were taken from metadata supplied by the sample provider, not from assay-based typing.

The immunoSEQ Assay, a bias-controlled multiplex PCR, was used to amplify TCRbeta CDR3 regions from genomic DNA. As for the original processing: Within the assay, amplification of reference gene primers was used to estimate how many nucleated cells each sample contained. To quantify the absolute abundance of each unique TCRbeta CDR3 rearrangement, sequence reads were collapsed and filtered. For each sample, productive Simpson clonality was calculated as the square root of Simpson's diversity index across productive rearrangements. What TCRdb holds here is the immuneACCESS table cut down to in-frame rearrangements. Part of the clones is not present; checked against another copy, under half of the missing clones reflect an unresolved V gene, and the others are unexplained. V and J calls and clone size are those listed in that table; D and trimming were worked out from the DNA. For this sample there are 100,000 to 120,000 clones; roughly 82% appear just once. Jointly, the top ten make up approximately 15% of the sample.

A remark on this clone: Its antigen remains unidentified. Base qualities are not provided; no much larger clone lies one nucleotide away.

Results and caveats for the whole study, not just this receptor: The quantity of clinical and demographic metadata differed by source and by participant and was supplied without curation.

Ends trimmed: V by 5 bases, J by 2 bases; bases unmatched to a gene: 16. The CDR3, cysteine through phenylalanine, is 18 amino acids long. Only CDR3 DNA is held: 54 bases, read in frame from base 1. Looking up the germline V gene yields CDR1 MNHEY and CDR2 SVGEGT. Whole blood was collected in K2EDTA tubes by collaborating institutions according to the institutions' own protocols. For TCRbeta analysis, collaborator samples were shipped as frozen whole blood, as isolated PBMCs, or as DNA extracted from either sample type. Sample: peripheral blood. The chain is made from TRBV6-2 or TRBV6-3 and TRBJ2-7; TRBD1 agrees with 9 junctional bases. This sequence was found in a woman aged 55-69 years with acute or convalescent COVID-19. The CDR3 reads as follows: CASSTIGQGFSFAYEQYF. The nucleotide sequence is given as TGTGCCAGCAGTACGATCGGACAGGGGTTTTCCTTTGCCTACGAGCAGTACTTC.